The entry below describes one TCR beta chain. A second PCR, run for about 7 to 11 cycles, used a sample-barcoded 5' primer plus a J-beta primer mix. All samples yielded 2.5 million or more CDR3-containing paired-end reads. From the 5' RACE reads, TCRdb called clonotypes with MiXCR, one entry per CDR3 protein. Of fewer than 900,000 distinct CDR3 sequences in the sample, about 40% were seen once. The sample belongs to a study of blood T cells in healthy people across ages. The draw of peripheral blood yielded ten milliliters from each donor. Whenever a sample was processed, at least 6 million PBMCs were isolated. Samples each had at least 6 micrograms of total RNA extracted. The sequenced sample consisted of blood. The clonotype originates from a woman aged 55-69 years in good health.

CDR3 in amino acids: CASSLGRRGANPYQETQYF. DNA for the CDR3: TGTGCCAGCAGCTTAGGTCGGCGGGGGGCTAACCCGTACCAAGAGACCCAGTACTTC. The rearrangement uses TRBV11-2 and TRBJ2-5; TRBD2 matches 8 bases. The V gene's germline CDR1 is SGHAT and CDR2 FQNNGV. This CDR3 spans 19 amino acids. The V and J ends lost 1 base and 0 bases, in that order; junction bases with no gene match: 13.